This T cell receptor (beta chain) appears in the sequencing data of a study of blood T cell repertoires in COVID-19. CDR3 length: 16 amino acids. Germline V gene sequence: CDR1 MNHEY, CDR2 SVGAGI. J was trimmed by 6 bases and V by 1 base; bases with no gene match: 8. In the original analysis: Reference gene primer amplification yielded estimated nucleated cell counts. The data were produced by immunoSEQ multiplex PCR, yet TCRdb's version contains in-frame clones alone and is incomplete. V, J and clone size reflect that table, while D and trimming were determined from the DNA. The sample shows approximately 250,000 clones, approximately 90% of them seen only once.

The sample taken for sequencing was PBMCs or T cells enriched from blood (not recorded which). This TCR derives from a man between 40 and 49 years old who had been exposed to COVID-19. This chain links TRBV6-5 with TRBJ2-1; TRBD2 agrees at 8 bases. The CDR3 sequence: CASSYWIAGSPNEQFF. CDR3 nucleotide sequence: TGTGCCAGCAGTTACTGGATAGCGGGGTCCCCCAATGAGCAGTTCTTC.